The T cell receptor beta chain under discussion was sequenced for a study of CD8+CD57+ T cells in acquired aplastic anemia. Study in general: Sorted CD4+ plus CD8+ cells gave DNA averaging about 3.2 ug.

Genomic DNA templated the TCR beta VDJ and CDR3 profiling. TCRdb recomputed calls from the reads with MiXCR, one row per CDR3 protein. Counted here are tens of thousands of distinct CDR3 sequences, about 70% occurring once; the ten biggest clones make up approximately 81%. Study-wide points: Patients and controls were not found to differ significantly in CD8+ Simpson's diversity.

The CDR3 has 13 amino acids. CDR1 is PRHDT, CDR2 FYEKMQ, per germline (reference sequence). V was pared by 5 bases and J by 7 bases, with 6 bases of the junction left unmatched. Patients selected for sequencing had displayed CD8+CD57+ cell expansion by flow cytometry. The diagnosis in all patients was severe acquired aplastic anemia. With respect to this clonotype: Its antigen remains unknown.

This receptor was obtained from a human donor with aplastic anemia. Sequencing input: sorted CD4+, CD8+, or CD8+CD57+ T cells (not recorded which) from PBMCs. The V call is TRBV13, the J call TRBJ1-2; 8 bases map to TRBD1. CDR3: CASSTQGASGYTF. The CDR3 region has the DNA TGTGCCAGCAGCACTCAGGGGGCGAGTGGCTACACCTTC. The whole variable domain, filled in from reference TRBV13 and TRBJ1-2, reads AAGVIQSPRHLIKEKRETATLKCYPIPRHDTVYWYQQGPGQDPQFLISFYEKMQSDKGSIPDRFSAQQFSDYHSELNMSSLELGDSALYFCASSTQGASGYTFGSGTRLTVV.